This TCR beta chain was identified in a study of glioma-infiltrating T cells. The iRepertoire nested amplicon-rescue multiplex PCR amplified TCR alpha and beta CDR3s from RNA. Tissue mRNA or PBMC total RNA, roughly 90-450 ng, went into one-step reverse transcription and amplification. Each CDR3 protein is one row after TCRdb ran MiXCR on the multiplex PCR reads. The profile shows tens of thousands of distinct CDR3 sequences, roughly 40% of them singletons. On this clonotype itself: A junction end diverges from the germline sequence, so it may reflect a read error.

Looked up from germline, CDR1 is LGHDT and CDR2 is YNNKEL (reference sequence). This CDR3 is built from 16 residues. Sequencing input: glioma tissue, nonneoplastic brain tissue, or PBMCs (not recorded which). This chain uses TRBV3-1 with TRBJ1-1, with 8 bases aligning to TRBD1. This clonotype was sampled from a human donor with low-grade glioma or glioblastoma, undergoing nonglioma brain surgery, or in good health (not recorded which). CDR3 protein: CARSLLGTGKNTEAFF. In DNA, the CDR3 is TGTGCCAGAAGCCTACTAGGGACAGGAAAGAACACTGAAGCTTTCTTT.